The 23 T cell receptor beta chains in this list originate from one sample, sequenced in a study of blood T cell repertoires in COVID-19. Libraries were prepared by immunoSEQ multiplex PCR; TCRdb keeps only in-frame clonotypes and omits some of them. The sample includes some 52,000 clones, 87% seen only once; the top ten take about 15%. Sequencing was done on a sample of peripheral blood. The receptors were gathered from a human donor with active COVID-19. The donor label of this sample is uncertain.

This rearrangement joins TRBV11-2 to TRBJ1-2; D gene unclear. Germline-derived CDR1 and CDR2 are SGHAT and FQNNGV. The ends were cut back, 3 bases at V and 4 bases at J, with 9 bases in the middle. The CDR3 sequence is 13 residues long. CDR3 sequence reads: CASSFSASYGYTF. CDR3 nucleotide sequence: TGTGCCAGCAGCTTCAGCGCTAGCTATGGCTACACCTTC.

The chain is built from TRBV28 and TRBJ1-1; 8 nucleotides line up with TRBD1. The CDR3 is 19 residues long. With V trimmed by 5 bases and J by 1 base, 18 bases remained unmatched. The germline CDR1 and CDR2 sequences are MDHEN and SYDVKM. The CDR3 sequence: CASSPHITGGLSRNTEAFF. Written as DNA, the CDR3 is TGTGCCAGCAGTCCGCATATCACAGGGGGTTTGTCCCGGAACACTGAAGCTTTCTTT.

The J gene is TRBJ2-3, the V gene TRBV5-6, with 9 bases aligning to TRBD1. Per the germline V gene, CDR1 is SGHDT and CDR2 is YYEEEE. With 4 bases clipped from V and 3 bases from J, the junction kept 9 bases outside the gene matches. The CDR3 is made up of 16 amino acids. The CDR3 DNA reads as TGTGCCAGCAGCGGGGGTTTCGGACAGGGGACAGATACGCAGTATTTT. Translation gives CASSGGFGQGTDTQYF.

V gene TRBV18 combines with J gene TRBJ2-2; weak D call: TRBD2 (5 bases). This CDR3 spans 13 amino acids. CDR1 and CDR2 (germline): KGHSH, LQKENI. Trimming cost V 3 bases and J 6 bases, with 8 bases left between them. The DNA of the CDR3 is TGTGCCAGCTCACCGCGGGCAGCCGGGGAGCTGTTTTTT. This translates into CASSPRAAGELFF.

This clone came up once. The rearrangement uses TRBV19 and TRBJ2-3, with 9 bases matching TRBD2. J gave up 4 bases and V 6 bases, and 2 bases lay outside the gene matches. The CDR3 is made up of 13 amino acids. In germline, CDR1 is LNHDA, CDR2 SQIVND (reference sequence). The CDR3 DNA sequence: TGTGCCAGTAGAGTAGCGGGGGCAGATACGCAGTATTTT. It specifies CASRVAGADTQYF.

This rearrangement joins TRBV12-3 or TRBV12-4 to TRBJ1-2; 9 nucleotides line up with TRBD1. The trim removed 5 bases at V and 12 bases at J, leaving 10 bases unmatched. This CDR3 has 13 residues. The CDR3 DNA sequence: TGTGCCAGCAGTAAACTGCGACAGGGGGGTCACACCTTC. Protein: CASSKLRQGGHTF.

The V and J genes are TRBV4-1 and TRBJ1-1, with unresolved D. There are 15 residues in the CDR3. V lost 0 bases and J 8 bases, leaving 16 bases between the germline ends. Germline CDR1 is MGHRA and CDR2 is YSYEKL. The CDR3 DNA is TGCGCCAGCAGCCAAGATGCCCGTGAGCGGGTAGAAGCTTTCTTT. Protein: CASSQDARERVEAFF.

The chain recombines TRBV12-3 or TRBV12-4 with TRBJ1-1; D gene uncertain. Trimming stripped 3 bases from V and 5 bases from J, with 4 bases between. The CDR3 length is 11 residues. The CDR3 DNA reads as TGTGCCAGCAGTTTCGGGACTGAAGCTTTCTTT. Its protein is CASSFGTEAFF.

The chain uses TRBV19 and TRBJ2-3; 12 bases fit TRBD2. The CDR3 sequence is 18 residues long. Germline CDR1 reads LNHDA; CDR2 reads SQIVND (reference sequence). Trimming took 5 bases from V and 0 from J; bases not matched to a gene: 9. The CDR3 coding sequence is TGTGCCAGTAGTCCACTGACTAGCGGGGGCCGTAGCACAGATACGCAGTATTTT. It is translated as CASSPLTSGGRSTDTQYF.

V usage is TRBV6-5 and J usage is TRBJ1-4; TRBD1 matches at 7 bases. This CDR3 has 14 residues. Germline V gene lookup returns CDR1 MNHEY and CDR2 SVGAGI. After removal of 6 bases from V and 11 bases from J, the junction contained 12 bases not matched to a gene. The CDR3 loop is CASRPPGQRGKLFF. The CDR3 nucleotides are TGTGCCAGCAGGCCTCCGGGACAGAGGGGGAAACTGTTTTTT.

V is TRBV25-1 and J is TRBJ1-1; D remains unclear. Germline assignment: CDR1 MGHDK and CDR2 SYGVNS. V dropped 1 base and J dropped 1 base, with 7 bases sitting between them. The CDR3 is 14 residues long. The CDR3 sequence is CASSEFYGNTEAFF. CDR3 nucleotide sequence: TGTGCCAGCAGTGAATTTTACGGGAACACTGAAGCTTTCTTT.

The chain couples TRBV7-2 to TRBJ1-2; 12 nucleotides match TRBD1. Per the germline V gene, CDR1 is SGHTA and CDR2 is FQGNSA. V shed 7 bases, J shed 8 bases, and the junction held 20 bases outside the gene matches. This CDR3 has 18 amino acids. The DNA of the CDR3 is TGTGCCAGCACCGGGGACGGGACAGGGGGCATCAGGGGCGGCGGCTACACCTTC. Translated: CASTGDGTGGIRGGGYTF.

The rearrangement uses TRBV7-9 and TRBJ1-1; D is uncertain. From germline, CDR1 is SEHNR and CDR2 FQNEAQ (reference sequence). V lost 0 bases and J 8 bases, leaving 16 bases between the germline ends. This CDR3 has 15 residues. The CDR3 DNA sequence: TGTGCCAGCAGCTTAGCGTCGCTCCGGCGGCCCGAAGCTTTCTTT. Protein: CASSLASLRRPEAFF. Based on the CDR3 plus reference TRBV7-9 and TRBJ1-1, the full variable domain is DTGVSQNPRHKITKRGQNVTFRCDPISEHNRLYWYRQTLGQGPEFLTYFQNEAQLEKSRLLSDRFSAERPKGSFSTLEIQRTEQGDSAMYLCASSLASLRRPEAFFGQGTRLTVV.

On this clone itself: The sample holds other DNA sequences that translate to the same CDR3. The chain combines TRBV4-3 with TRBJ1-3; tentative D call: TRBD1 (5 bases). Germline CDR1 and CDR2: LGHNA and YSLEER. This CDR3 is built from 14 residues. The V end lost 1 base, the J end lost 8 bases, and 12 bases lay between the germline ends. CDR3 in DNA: TGCGCCAGCAGCCAAGTCGCGGGGGGGGACACCATATATTTT. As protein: CASSQVAGGDTIYF.

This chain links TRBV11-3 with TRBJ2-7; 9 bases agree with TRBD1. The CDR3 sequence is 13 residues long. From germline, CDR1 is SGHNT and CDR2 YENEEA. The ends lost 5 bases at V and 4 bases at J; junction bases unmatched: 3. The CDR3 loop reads CASSQGQGYEQYF. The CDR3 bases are TGTGCCAGCAGCCAAGGACAGGGGTACGAGCAGTACTTC.

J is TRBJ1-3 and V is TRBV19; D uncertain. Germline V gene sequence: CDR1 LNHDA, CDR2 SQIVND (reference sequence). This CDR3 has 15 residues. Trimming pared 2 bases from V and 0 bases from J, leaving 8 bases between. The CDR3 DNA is TGTGCCAGTAGTATAATGGGCGCCTCTGGAAACACCATATATTTT. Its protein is CASSIMGASGNTIYF. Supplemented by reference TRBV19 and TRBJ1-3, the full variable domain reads DGGITQSPKYLFRKEGQNVTLSCEQNLNHDAMYWYRQDPGQGLRLIYYSQIVNDFQKGDIAEGYSVSREKKESFPLTVTSAQKNPTAFYLCASSIMGASGNTIYFGEGSWLTVV.

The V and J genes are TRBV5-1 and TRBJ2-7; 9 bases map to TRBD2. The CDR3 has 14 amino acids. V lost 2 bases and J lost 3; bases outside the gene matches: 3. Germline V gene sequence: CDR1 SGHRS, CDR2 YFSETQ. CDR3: CASSLSGGYYEQYF. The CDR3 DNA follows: TGCGCCAGCAGCTTAAGCGGGGGGTACTACGAGCAGTACTTC.

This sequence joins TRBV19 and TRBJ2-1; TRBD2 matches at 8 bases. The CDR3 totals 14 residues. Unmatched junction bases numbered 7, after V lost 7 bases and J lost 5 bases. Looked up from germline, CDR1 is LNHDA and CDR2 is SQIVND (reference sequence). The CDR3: CASTVVAGNNEQFF. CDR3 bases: TGTGCCAGTACCGTAGTAGCGGGGAACAATGAGCAGTTCTTC.

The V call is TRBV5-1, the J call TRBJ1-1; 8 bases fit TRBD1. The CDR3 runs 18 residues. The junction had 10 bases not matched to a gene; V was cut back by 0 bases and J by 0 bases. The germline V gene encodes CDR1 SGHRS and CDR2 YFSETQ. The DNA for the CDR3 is TGCGCCAGCAGCTTGGCGGGGACAGGTACTTCCATGAACACTGAAGCTTTCTTT. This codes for CASSLAGTGTSMNTEAFF.

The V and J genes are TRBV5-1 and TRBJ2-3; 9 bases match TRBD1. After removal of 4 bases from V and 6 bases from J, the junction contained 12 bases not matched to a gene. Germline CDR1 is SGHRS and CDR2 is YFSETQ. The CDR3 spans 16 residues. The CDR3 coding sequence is TGCGCCAGCAGCCCGGGACAGGGCCCCCGTATCGATACGCAGTATTTT. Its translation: CASSPGQGPRIDTQYF.

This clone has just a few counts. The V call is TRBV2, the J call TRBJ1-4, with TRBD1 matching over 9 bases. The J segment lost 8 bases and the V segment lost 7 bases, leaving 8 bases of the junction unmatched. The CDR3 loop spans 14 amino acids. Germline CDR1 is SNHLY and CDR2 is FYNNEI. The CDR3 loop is CASKLQGAGEKLFF. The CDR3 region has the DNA TGTGCCAGCAAGCTACAGGGGGCTGGGGAAAAACTGTTTTTT.

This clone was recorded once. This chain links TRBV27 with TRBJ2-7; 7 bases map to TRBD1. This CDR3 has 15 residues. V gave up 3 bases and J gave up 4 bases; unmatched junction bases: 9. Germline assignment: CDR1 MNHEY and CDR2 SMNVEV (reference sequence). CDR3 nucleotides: TGTGCCAGCAGTTTTCGCCGGGACAGAGCTTACGAGCAGTACTTC. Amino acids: CASSFRRDRAYEQYF.

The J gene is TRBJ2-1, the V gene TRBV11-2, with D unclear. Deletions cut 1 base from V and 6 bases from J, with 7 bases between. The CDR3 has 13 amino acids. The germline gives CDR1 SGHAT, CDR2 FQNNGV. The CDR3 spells CASSLGYRNEQFF. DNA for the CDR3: TGTGCCAGCAGCTTAGGCTACCGCAATGAGCAGTTCTTC. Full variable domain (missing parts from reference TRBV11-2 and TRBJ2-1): EAGVAQSPRYKIIEKRQSVAFWCNPISGHATLYWYQQILGQGPKLLIQFQNNGVVDDSQLPKDRFSAERLKGVDSTLKIQPAKLEDSAVYLCASSLGYRNEQFFGPGTRLTVL.